This TCR beta chain was recorded in a study of CD8 T cells in ankylosing spondylitis. The ends lost 3 bases at V and 7 bases at J; junction bases unmatched: 6. The CDR3 spans 14 residues. This clonotype appeared many times. TCRdb re-called the 5' RACE reads with MiXCR, one entry per CDR3 protein. Of 250,000 to 400,000 distinct CDR3 sequences detected, around 10% appear once; the ten largest clones hold roughly 9.2%. The receptor was isolated from a female donor with ankylosing spondylitis or in good health (not recorded which). The chain joins TRBV12-3 or TRBV12-4 to TRBJ2-1; 7 nucleotides agree with TRBD2. Sequencing was done on a sample of blood, either unsorted or a sorted T cell fraction (not recorded which). The CDR3 DNA is TGTGCCAGCAGTTTTAAAGCGGGGCTAAATGAGCAGTTCTTC. Protein product: CASSFKAGLNEQFF.